This paragraph covers one T cell receptor (beta chain) sequence. What it binds is unknown. This CDR3 is 19 amino acids long. V gave up 3 bases and J gave up 4 bases; unmatched junction bases: 13. Germline CDR1 LGHNA, CDR2 YNFKEQ. Amplified TCR beta CDR3 regions derived from RNA transcripts. RT-PCR in the first round (using the HTBI primer set) targeted the TCR CDR3. TCRdb recomputed calls from the multiplex PCR reads with MiXCR, one row per CDR3 protein. This table has approximately 330,000 distinct CDR3 sequences, around a sixth appearing once. This sample stems from a study of T cells in Graves' hyperthyroidism and ophthalmopathy. Whole-study results and caveats: Most clonotypes expanded in the thyroid (above 0.001) were also present in blood. Ophthalmopathy was told apart from stable hyperthyroidism by a 13 V-J model. The model identified upcoming ophthalmopathy a median approximately six months ahead of onset.

Fresh peripheral blood, 8 to 10 ml, was the source of the PBMCs. This chain joins TRBV4-2 and TRBJ2-2; 11 bases fit TRBD2. The receptor's source is a woman between 45 and 65 years old with Graves' hyperthyroidism. The specimen sequenced was blood. The CDR3 reads CASSHELLAGARGTGELFF. The CDR3 DNA reads as TGTGCCAGCAGCCACGAGTTACTAGCGGGGGCTCGAGGCACCGGGGAGCTGTTTTTT.